Listed here are 29 T cell receptor beta chains from one sample, sequenced in a study of shared clonotypes between healthy human individuals. Sequencing was performed with immunoSEQ multiplex PCR; in TCRdb, only in-frame clones are kept and a portion is missing. The sample holds hundreds of thousands of clones, approximately 96% seen once. Cells designated naive CD8 were CD45RO-negative and were positively selected for CCR7, with terminally differentiated effector memory CD45RA+ cells excluded. The sequencing input was naive CD8+ T cells sorted from blood. Source of these receptors: a woman between 25 and 40 years old in good health.

The chain joins TRBV7-9 to TRBJ2-2; 14 nucleotides line up with TRBD2. Trimming removed 3 bases from V and 6 bases from J; junction bases left unmatched: 6. Germline loops: CDR1 SEHNR, CDR2 FQNEAQ (reference sequence). This CDR3 region has 17 residues. Here the CDR3 DNA reads TGTGCCAGCAGCTTCGGGGGACTAGCGGGAGCCTCCGGGGAGCTGTTTTTT. Translated, it gives CASSFGGLAGASGELFF. Variable domain in full (rest from reference TRBV7-9 and TRBJ2-2): DTGVSQNPRHKITKRGQNVTFRCDPISEHNRLYWYRQTLGQGPEFLTYFQNEAQLEKSRLLSDRFSAERPKGSFSTLEIQRTEQGDSAMYLCASSFGGLAGASGELFFGEGSRLTVL.

This chain joins TRBV19 and TRBJ2-3, with D unclear. The J call may be incorrect, as the DNA end agrees better with TRBJ1-5. Germline V gene sequence: CDR1 LNHDA, CDR2 SQIVND (reference sequence). The CDR3 loop spans 15 amino acids. The CDR3 spells CASSIGAPWADTQHF. The CDR3 DNA follows: TGTGCCAGTAGTATAGGGGCCCCCTGGGCAGATACGCAGCATTTT.

The chain has TRBV2 and TRBJ1-2; D unresolved. Germline V lookup: CDR1 SNHLY, CDR2 FYNNEI. The CDR3 extends over 12 amino acids. Trimming shortened V by 6 bases and J by 8 bases, and 13 bases separated the two germline ends. CDR3 DNA sequence: TGTGCCAGCAGCGGACGAACAGAAGGCTACACCTTC. It specifies CASSGRTEGYTF.

This rearrangement joins TRBV2 to TRBJ1-5; TRBD1 agrees at 9 bases. CDR3 size: 17 residues. From germline, CDR1 is SNHLY and CDR2 FYNNEI. Trimming removed 7 bases from V and 0 bases from J; junction bases left unmatched: 10. The CDR3 region is CASNSGTGYRSNQPQHF. DNA of the CDR3: TGTGCCAGCAACTCCGGGACAGGGTACCGTAGCAATCAGCCCCAGCATTTT.

V and J are TRBV7-6 and TRBJ2-3, with TRBD2 matching over 9 bases. Per germline, CDR1 SGHVS and CDR2 FNYEAQ. The ends lost 8 bases at V and 4 bases at J; junction bases unmatched: 19. The CDR3 has 18 amino acids. The CDR3 bases are TGTGCCAGCGGACTTTTAGGGGGCGGCGGGAGGGCCTCAGATACGCAGTATTTT. This codes for CASGLLGGGGRASDTQYF.

The V and J genes are TRBV5-1 and TRBJ2-7, with 8 bases fitting TRBD2. Germline CDR1 and CDR2: SGHRS and YFSETQ. The CDR3 is made up of 17 amino acids. The junction had 11 bases not matched to a gene; V was cut back by 0 bases and J by 3 bases. The CDR3, as DNA: TGCGCCAGCAGCTTGGAAACCCTAGCGGGCGGGGACTACGAGCAGTACTTC. Translating it yields CASSLETLAGGDYEQYF.

V is TRBV13 and J is TRBJ2-1; D call uncertain. The germline V and J ends were trimmed by 2 bases and 8 bases, with 7 bases remaining between them. This CDR3 contains 12 residues. CDR1 is PRHDT, CDR2 FYEKMQ, per germline (reference sequence). This CDR3 reads CASSLRRYEQFF. The CDR3 DNA reads TGTGCCAGCAGCTTACGAAGGTATGAGCAGTTCTTC.

This clone was picked up a small number of times. V usage is TRBV20-1 and J usage is TRBJ1-1; D gene unclear. V gave up 4 bases and J gave up 1 base, with 4 bases separating them. CDR3 length: 11 residues. Looked up from germline, CDR1 is DFQATT and CDR2 is SNEGSKA (reference sequence). The CDR3, as DNA: TGCAGTGCTATGAAGAACACTGAAGCTTTCTTT. Residues: CSAMKNTEAFF.

This sequence joins TRBV5-1 and TRBJ2-1, with D possibly being TRBD2 (6 bases). The V gene's germline CDR1 is SGHRS and CDR2 YFSETQ. Trimming removed 4 bases at V and 3 bases at J, with 8 bases between. The CDR3 runs 13 residues. The CDR3 bases are TGCGCCAGCAGCCCGGGACTCTACAATGAGCAGTTCTTC. Translating it yields CASSPGLYNEQFF. Full variable domain (missing parts from reference TRBV5-1 and TRBJ2-1): KAGVTQTPRYLIKTRGQQVTLSCSPISGHRSVSWYQQTPGQGLQFLFEYFSETQRNKGNFPGRFSGRQFSNSRSEMNVSTLELGDSALYLCASSPGLYNEQFFGPGTRLTVL.

The rearrangement links TRBV6-5 to TRBJ2-7, with 7 positions matching TRBD2. This CDR3 contains 14 residues. V lost 4 bases, J lost 9 bases, and 12 bases stayed unmatched. The V gene's germline CDR1 is MNHEY and CDR2 SVGAGI. The CDR3 DNA is TGTGCCAGCAGTTCCGGTAACTGGCGGGAGAGGCAGTACTTC. Translation: CASSSGNWRERQYF.

This sequence joins TRBV2 and TRBJ1-2; 7 nucleotides align to TRBD1. There are 15 residues in the CDR3. Germline CDR1 and CDR2: SNHLY and FYNNEI. V dropped 6 bases and J dropped 4; count of bases not matched to a gene: 11. The CDR3 DNA is TGTGCCAGCAGAATATCACGGGGACAGCGCTATGGCTACACCTTC. Encoded protein: CASRISRGQRYGYTF.

This clone showed up just a few times. The rearrangement joins TRBV5-4 to TRBJ2-1; 8 nucleotides align to TRBD2. The junction had 5 bases not matched to a gene; V was cut back by 2 bases and J by 7 bases. The CDR3 totals 14 residues. Germline CDR1 and CDR2: SGHNT and YYREEE (reference sequence). CDR3 DNA sequence: TGTGCCAGCAGCTTCGTGACTAGCGCAAATGAGCAGTTCTTC. This translates into CASSFVTSANEQFF. Full variable domain (rest looked up from reference TRBV5-4 and TRBJ2-1): ETGVTQSPTHLIKTRGQQVTLRCSSQSGHNTVSWYQQALGQGPQFIFQYYREEENGRGNFPPRFSGLQFPNYSSELNVNALELDDSALYLCASSFVTSANEQFFGPGTRLTVL.

Remarks on this clone: Within the sample, other DNA sequences also encode this same CDR3. This chain links TRBV28 with TRBJ2-1; D is possibly TRBD2 (5 bases). Germline V gene sequence: CDR1 MDHEN, CDR2 SYDVKM. The CDR3 is made up of 13 amino acids. Trimming shortened V by 3 bases and J by 4 bases, and 7 bases separated the two germline ends. The CDR3 nucleotides are TGTGCCAGCAGTTTTGGAGGATACAATGAGCAGTTCTTC. Translated, it gives CASSFGGYNEQFF.

The rearrangement joins TRBV27 to TRBJ2-7, with TRBD1 matching over 10 bases. Unmatched junction bases numbered 25, after V lost 1 base and J lost 7 bases. The length of the CDR3 is 21 residues. Germline CDR1 MNHEY, CDR2 SMNVEV (reference sequence). The CDR3 region has the DNA TGTGCCAGCAGTTTATGGGGACAGGGGATATCCCAGATAGCGGGATTTGGGGAGCAGTACTTC. Translated, it gives CASSLWGQGISQIAGFGEQYF.

This clone has just one count. The chain recombines TRBV9 with TRBJ2-7, with TRBD1 matching 9 bases. With 0 bases clipped from V and 5 bases from J, the junction kept 6 bases outside the gene matches. Germline V gene data show CDR1 as SGDLS and CDR2 as YYNGEE. This CDR3 is built from 15 residues. The CDR3 sequence is CASSVAGTGSHEQYF. CDR3 DNA: TGTGCCAGCAGCGTAGCGGGGACAGGGAGCCACGAGCAGTACTTC.

The rearrangement uses TRBV4-1 and TRBJ2-5; maybe TRBD1 (6 bases). V was cut by 1 base and J by 6 bases, with 12 bases left in between. CDR1 and CDR2 from the germline V gene are MGHRA and YSYEKL. This CDR3 contains 14 residues. CDR3 loop: CASSQGVGQKTQYF. Written as DNA, the CDR3 is TGCGCCAGCAGCCAAGGTGTAGGACAGAAGACCCAGTACTTC.

The chain employs TRBV6-6 and TRBJ2-4, with a tentative D call TRBD1 (5 bases). Trimming pared 6 bases from V and 5 bases from J, leaving 8 bases between. This CDR3 spans 12 amino acids. Per germline, CDR1 MNHNY and CDR2 SVGAGI (reference sequence). The CDR3 region is CASSVTENIQYF. The CDR3 region has the DNA TGTGCCAGCAGCGTGACAGAAAACATTCAGTACTTC.

This sequence joins TRBV6-6 and TRBJ2-3; no firm D call. Germline CDR1 and CDR2: MNHNY and SVGAGI (reference sequence). This CDR3 spans 15 amino acids. V lost 2 bases and J 4 bases, leaving 13 bases between the germline ends. CDR3 loop: CASSYGAEIADTQYF. In DNA form, the CDR3 reads TGTGCCAGCAGTTACGGTGCGGAGATAGCAGATACGCAGTATTTT.

J is TRBJ1-2 and V is TRBV7-9; TRBD1 agrees at 8 bases. Germline-derived CDR1 and CDR2 are SEHNR and FQNEAQ (reference sequence). This CDR3 is 14 amino acids long. Trimming cost V 5 bases and J 6 bases; bases outside gene matches: 8. CDR3 sequence: CASSPRTGRDGYTF. The DNA for the CDR3 is TGTGCCAGCAGCCCCCGGACAGGGAGGGATGGCTACACCTTC.

The V call is TRBV9, the J call TRBJ2-1, with D possibly matching TRBD2 (6 bases). This CDR3 comprises 15 residues. Germline CDR1 is SGDLS and CDR2 is YYNGEE. With 0 bases removed from V and 6 bases from J, the gap between germline ends came to 13 bases. The CDR3 coding sequence is TGTGCCAGCAGCGTAGGTCCGGGAGAAACCAATGAGCAGTTCTTC. This translates into CASSVGPGETNEQFF.

J is TRBJ1-5 and V is TRBV28; no definite D call. Germline CDR1 is MDHEN and CDR2 is SYDVKM. V shed 3 bases and J shed 3 bases, with 12 bases lying between them. The CDR3 extends over 15 amino acids. The DNA for the CDR3 is TGTGCCAGCAGTTTTAGGTCAGGAATCAATCAGCCCCAGCATTTT. Amino acids: CASSFRSGINQPQHF. Looking up the rest from reference TRBV28 and TRBJ1-5 gives the full variable domain: DVKVTQSSRYLVKRTGEKVFLECVQDMDHENMFWYRQDPGLGLRLIYFSYDVKMKEKGDIPEGYSVSREKKERFSLILESASTNQTSMYLCASSFRSGINQPQHFGDGTRLSIL.

The rearrangement joins TRBV5-8 to TRBJ2-7, with D possibly matching TRBD1 (6 bases). V was pared by 0 bases and J by 4 bases, with 17 bases between. Germline V gives CDR1 SGHTS, CDR2 YDEGEE. The CDR3 sequence is 16 residues long. CDR3 sequence (DNA): TGTGCCAGCAGCTTGGGTTTCAGACAGGCGGCTTACGAGCAGTACTTC. This sequence encodes CASSLGFRQAAYEQYF. The complete variable domain, with remaining parts taken from reference TRBV5-8 and TRBJ2-7, reads EAGVTQSPTHLIKTRGQQATLRCSPISGHTSVYWYQQALGLGLQFLLWYDEGEERNRGNFPPRFSGRQFPNYSSELNVNALELEDSALYLCASSLGFRQAAYEQYFGPGTRLTVT.

V and J are TRBV5-6 and TRBJ1-2, with a tentative D call TRBD1 (5 bases). The CDR3 sequence is 14 residues long. Germline-derived CDR1 and CDR2 are SGHDT and YYEEEE. V was cut by 0 bases and J by 5 bases, with 11 bases left in between. CDR3 in DNA: TGTGCCAGCAGCTTGGGTGCAGGGATTTATGGCTACACCTTC. Translating it yields CASSLGAGIYGYTF.

The V call is TRBV15, the J call TRBJ1-2; TRBD1 might be the D (5 bases). From germline, CDR1 is LNHNV and CDR2 YYDKDF (reference sequence). Trimming removed 3 bases at V and 4 bases at J, with 15 bases between. The CDR3 is 15 amino acids. The CDR3 DNA sequence: TGTGCCACCAGCAGGTTCGGTTCAGGGAGCTATGGCTACACCTTC. This gives the protein CATSRFGSGSYGYTF.

The CDR3 spells CASSLGNFANTGELFF. The CDR3, as DNA: TGTGCCAGCAGCTTAGGGAACTTCGCGAACACCGGGGAGCTGTTTTTT. The V and J genes are TRBV7-8 and TRBJ2-2, with D hard to call. Per the germline V gene, CDR1 is SGHVS and CDR2 is FQNEAQ. V lost 1 base to trimming and J lost 0 bases, with 9 bases between them. The CDR3 covers 16 residues.

The rearrangement joins TRBV20-1 to TRBJ1-1; D is unclear. V lost 0 bases to trimming and J lost 10 bases, with 9 bases between them. Germline assignment: CDR1 DFQATT and CDR2 SNEGSKA (reference sequence). This CDR3 has 11 residues. CDR3 region: CSARDWRAAFF. The CDR3 DNA follows: TGCAGTGCTAGAGATTGGAGGGCAGCTTTCTTT.

CDR3 region: CASSIDLEQNIQYF. CDR3 sequence (DNA): TGTGCCAGTAGTATAGATCTGGAGCAAAACATTCAGTACTTC. The V gene is TRBV19, the J gene TRBJ2-4, with D hard to call. Germline CDR1 reads LNHDA; CDR2 reads SQIVND (reference sequence). Trimming pared 0 bases from V and 5 bases from J, leaving 8 bases between. This CDR3 spans 14 amino acids.

This chain joins TRBV9 and TRBJ2-2, with 7 bases aligning to TRBD2. The junction had 5 bases not matched to a gene; V was cut back by 4 bases and J by 5 bases. CDR1 and CDR2 from the germline V gene are SGDLS and YYNGEE. The CDR3 length is 14 residues. The CDR3 bases are TGTGCCAGCAGCCGGAGCGGGGCAACCGGGGAGCTGTTTTTT. Its translation is CASSRSGATGELFF.

This chain connects TRBV7-9 to TRBJ1-1; no definite D call. This CDR3 is 15 amino acids long. Germline loops: CDR1 SEHNR, CDR2 FQNEAQ (reference sequence). V lost 3 bases, J lost 1 base, and 12 bases lay in between. CDR3 region: CASSFPGGGNTEAFF. The CDR3 region has the DNA TGTGCCAGCAGCTTCCCGGGCGGAGGGAACACTGAAGCTTTCTTT.